This T cell receptor (beta chain) was observed in a study of T cell repertoires in cytomegalovirus infection. CDR3 length: 17 residues. As regards this clonotype: The junction differs from germline at one of its ends, possibly a read error.

Using its own MiXCR run on the reads, TCRdb lists one record per CDR3 protein. There are about 150,000 distinct CDR3 sequences in the sample; about a quarter occur only once, and 10% to 11% lies in the top ten. The sequenced sample consisted of PBMCs. The origin of this receptor is a human donor in good health (CMV status not recorded). Some clones in this sample may be carry-over from other donors' samples. The chain has TRBV5-3 and TRBJ2-7, with 12 bases lining up with TRBD2. TRBV5-3 is known as an ORF, though its function is uncertain. The CDR3 DNA reads as TGTGCCAGCAGCTTGGTGGGGACTAGCGGGTATGCATGGGAGCATTACTTC. Translation: CASSLVGTSGYAWEHYF.